This T cell receptor (beta chain) derives from a study of PD-L1 blockade in urothelial cancer. Clones were sequenced by immunoSEQ multiplex PCR, and TCRdb holds only the in-frame ones, with some missing. This table holds about 37,000 clones, 75% to 90% found once. Noted time point: pretreatment peripheral blood. The study collected 1 to 8 samples per patient, pretreatment and on-treatment. The CDR3 totals 13 residues. Germline assignment: CDR1 MDHEN and CDR2 SYDVKM. J was trimmed by 5 bases and V by 7 bases; bases with no gene match: 6. This TCR was recovered from a man aged 55 to 70 with urothelial cancer. V usage is TRBV28 and J usage is TRBJ1-2, with TRBD1 identical over 8 bases. Sequencing used PBMCs, obtained around atezolizumab (anti-PD-L1) treatment. The CDR3 bases are TGTGCCAGCACTTACAGGGGGTTTTATGGCTACACCTTC. It yields the protein CASTYRGFYGYTF.